This T cell receptor beta chain was captured by sequencing in a study of blood T cells in healthy people across ages. Study-level results: A roughly linear fall in TCR beta diversity per million T cells was seen with increasing age. When one million T cells were used, diversity estimates were thought to be underestimates. Conclusively comparing naive with antigen-experienced cells was impossible with unsorted PBMCs.

A second roughly 6 to 12 cycle PCR used barcoded and J-beta primers. Each cDNA molecule, via a template-switch adaptor with 12 random nucleotides, was tagged. TCRdb passed the 5' RACE reads through MiXCR, listing each CDR3 protein once. The sample shows around 970,000 distinct CDR3 sequences, 51% of them seen only once. Comments on this clonotype: As yet, its antigen is unknown.

V was clipped by 2 bases and J by 1 base, with 8 bases between them. This CDR3 contains 13 residues. CDR1 is DFQATT and CDR2 is SNEGSKA in the germline V gene (reference sequence). The sequenced sample consisted of blood. The chain is built from TRBV20-1 and TRBJ2-5; TRBD2 might be the D (6 bases). This TCR was recovered from a woman aged 60-75 years in good health. The CDR3 coding sequence is TGCAGTGCTAGACAGGAGGGCCAAGAGACCCAGTACTTC. Translation gives CSARQEGQETQYF.